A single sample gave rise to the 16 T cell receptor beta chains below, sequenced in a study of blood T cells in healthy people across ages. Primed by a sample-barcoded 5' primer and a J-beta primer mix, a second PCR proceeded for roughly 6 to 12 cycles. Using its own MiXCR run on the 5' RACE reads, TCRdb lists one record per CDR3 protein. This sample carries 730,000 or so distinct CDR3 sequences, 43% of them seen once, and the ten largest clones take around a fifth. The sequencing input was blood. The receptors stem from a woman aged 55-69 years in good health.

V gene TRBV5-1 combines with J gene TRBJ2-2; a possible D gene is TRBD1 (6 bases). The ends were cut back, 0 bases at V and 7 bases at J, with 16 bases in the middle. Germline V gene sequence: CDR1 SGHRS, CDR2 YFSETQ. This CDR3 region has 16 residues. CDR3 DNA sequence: TGCGCCAGCAGCTTGGAACCAGGGGCAGCAGGCGGGGAGCTGTTTTTT. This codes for CASSLEPGAAGGELFF. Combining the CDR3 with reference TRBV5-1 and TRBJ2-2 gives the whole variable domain KAGVTQTPRYLIKTRGQQVTLSCSPISGHRSVSWYQQTPGQGLQFLFEYFSETQRNKGNFPGRFSGRQFSNSRSEMNVSTLELGDSALYLCASSLEPGAAGGELFFGEGSRLTVL.

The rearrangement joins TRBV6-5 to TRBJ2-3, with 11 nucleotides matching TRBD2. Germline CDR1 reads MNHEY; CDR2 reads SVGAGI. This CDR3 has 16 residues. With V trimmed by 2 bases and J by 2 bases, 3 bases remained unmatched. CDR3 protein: CASSYASGGNTDTQYF. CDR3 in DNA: TGTGCCAGCAGTTACGCTAGCGGGGGGAACACAGATACGCAGTATTTT.

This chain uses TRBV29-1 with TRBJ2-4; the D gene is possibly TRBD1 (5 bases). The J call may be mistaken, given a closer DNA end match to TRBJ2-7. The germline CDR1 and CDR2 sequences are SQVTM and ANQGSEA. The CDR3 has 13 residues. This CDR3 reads CSILGQGLREQYF. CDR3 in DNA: TGCAGCATCCTGGGCCAGGGTCTCCGCGAGCAGTACTTC.

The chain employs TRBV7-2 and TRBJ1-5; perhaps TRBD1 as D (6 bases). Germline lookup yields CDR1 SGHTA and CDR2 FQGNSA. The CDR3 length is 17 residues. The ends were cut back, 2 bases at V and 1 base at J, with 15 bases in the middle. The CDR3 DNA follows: TGTGCCAGCAGCTTATTCGGGGGCGCGATGAGCAATCAGCCCCAGCATTTT. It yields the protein CASSLFGGAMSNQPQHF.

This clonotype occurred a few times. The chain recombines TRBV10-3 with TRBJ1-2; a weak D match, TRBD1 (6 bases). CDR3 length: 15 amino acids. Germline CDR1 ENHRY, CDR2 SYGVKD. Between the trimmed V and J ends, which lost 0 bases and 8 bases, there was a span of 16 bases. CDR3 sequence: CAISESPSGVEGYTF. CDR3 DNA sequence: TGTGCCATCAGTGAGTCCCCTTCAGGGGTGGAGGGCTACACCTTC.

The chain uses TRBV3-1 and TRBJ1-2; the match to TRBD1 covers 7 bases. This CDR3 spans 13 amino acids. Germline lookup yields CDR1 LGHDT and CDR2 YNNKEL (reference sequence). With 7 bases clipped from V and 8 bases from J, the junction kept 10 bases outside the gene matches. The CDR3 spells CASTRTGAEGYTF. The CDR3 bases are TGTGCCAGCACCCGAACAGGGGCAGAGGGCTACACCTTC.

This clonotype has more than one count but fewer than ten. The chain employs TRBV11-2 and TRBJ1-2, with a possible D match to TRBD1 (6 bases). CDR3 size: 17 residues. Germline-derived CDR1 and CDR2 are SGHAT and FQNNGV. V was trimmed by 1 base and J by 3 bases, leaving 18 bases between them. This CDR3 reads CASSLASGDAAHYGYTF. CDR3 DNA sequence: TGTGCCAGCAGCTTAGCGTCAGGGGATGCCGCCCACTATGGCTACACCTTC. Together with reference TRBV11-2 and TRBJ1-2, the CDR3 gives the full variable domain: EAGVAQSPRYKIIEKRQSVAFWCNPISGHATLYWYQQILGQGPKLLIQFQNNGVVDDSQLPKDRFSAERLKGVDSTLKIQPAKLEDSAVYLCASSLASGDAAHYGYTFGSGTRLTVV.

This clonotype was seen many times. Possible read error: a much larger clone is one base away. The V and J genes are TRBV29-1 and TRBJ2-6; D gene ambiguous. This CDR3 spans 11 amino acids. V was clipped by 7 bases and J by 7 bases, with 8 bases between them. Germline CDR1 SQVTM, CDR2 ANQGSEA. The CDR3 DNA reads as TGCAGCGGCCTCGGTGCCAACGTCCTGACTTTC. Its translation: CSGLGANVLTF. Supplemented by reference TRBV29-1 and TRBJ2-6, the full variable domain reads SAVISQKPSRDICQRGTSLTIQCQVDSQVTMMFWYRQQPGQSLTLIATANQGSEATYESGFVIDKFPISRPNLTFSTLTVSNMSPEDSSIYLCSGLGANVLTFGAGSRLTVL.

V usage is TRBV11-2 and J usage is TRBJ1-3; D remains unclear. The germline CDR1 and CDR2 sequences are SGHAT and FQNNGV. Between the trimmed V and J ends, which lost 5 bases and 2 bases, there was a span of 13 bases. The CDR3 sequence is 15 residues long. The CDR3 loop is CASSQGGIAGNTIYF. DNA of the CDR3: TGTGCCAGCAGCCAAGGTGGCATCGCTGGAAACACCATATATTTT.

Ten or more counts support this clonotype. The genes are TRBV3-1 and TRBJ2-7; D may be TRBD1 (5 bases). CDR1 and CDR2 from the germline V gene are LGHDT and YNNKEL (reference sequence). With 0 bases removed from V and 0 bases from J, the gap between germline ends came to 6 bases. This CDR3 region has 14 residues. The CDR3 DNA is TGTGCCAGCAGCCAAGAAGGGGTCTCCTACGAGCAGTACTTC. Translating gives CASSQEGVSYEQYF.

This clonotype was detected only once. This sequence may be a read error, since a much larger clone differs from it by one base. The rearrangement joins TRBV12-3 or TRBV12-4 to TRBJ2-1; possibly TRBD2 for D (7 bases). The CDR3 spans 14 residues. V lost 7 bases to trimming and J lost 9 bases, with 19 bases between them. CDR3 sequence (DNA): TGTGCCAGCACCAGAGGGGGGGTGGTAAGTGAGCAGTTCTTC. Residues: CASTRGGVVSEQFF.

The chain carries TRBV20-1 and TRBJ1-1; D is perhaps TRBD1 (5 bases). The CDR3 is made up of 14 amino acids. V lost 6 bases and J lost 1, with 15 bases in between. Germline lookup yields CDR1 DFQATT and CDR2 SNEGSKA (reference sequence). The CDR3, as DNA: TGCAGTGCGATCGAGGGACGGCCGAACACTGAAGCTTTCTTT. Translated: CSAIEGRPNTEAFF.

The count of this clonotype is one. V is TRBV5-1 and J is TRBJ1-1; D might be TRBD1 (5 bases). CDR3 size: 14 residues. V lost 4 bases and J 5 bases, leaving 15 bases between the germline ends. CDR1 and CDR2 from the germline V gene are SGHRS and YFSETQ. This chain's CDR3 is CASSLDAGRTEAFF. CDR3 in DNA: TGCGCCAGCAGCCTGGACGCAGGGAGGACTGAAGCTTTCTTT.

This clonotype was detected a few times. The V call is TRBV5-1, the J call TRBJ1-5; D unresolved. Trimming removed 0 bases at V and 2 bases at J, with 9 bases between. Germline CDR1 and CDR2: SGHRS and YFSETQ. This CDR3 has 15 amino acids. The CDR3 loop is CASSLAPEGNQPQHF. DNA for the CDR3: TGCGCCAGCAGCTTGGCCCCAGAGGGCAATCAGCCCCAGCATTTT.

The CDR3 region has the DNA TGTGCCAGCAGTGAAGGAACAGGGGGCTCACCCCTCCACTTT. Translation gives CASSEGTGGSPLHF. The chain links TRBV6-1 to TRBJ1-6, with 9 nucleotides matching TRBD1. In germline, CDR1 is MNHNS, CDR2 SASEGT. V lost 1 base and J lost 10; bases outside the gene matches: 2. CDR3 size: 14 residues.

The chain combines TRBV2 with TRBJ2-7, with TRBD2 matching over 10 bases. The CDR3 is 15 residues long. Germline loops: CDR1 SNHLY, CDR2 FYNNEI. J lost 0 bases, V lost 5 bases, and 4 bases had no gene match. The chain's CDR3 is CASSTGTSASYEQYF. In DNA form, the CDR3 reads TGTGCCAGCAGTACCGGGACTAGCGCCTCCTACGAGCAGTACTTC.